This TCR beta chain stems from a study of T cell changes during pregnancy in multiple sclerosis. Here immunoSEQ multiplex PCR was the method, and the copy in TCRdb shows in-frame clones only, minus some. Of roughly 70,000 clones listed, less than 90% are singletons. Comment on this clone: Germline is not matched at one junction end, which may reflect a read error.

The CDR3 extends over 14 amino acids. Germline V CDR1 and CDR2: MGHDK, SYGVNS. The chain carries TRBV25-1 and TRBJ1-2, with D maybe TRBD1 (6 bases). The receptor was derived from a female donor with multiple sclerosis, enrolled in a pregnancy study. The specimen comprised peripheral blood, sampled before pregnancy. The CDR3 spells CASSEYRASYGYTF. CDR3 coding DNA: TGTGCCAGCAGCGAATACAGGGCCTCCTATGGCTACACCTTC.